This TCR beta chain was recorded in a study of blood T cell repertoires in COVID-19. Study-level information: Specimens from acute and convalescent COVID-19 originated in the United States, Italy and Spain. T cells, B-cell-depleted T cells, or PBMCs provided the cDNA or gDNA that served as material.

In the original analysis: Cell counts per sample came from amplifying reference gene primers. The method was immunoSEQ multiplex PCR; TCRdb's version includes in-frame clones alone and lacks a portion of them. The V and J calls and clone size are taken from that table; D and trimming were inferred from the DNA. This table holds over 75,000 clones, almost 90% found once. Input material: peripheral blood. This clonotype originated in a human donor with active COVID-19. The donor label of this sample is uncertain.

The CDR3: CAIGPNPATNEKLFF. The DNA of the CDR3 is TGTGCCATCGGGCCGAACCCTGCAACTAATGAAAAACTGTTTTTT. V gene TRBV10-3 combines with J gene TRBJ1-4, with D uncertain. Trimming cost V 8 bases and J 0 bases, with 13 bases left between them. CDR1 is ENHRY and CDR2 is SYGVKD in the germline V gene. The CDR3 covers 15 residues.